These 21 T cell receptor beta chains were sequenced from one sample in a study of neurological immune-mediated disorders. TCRdb passed the 5' RACE reads through MiXCR, listing each CDR3 protein once. The data show 18,000 or so distinct CDR3 sequences, over 25% seen once. Sequenced material: PBMCs. The receptors originated from a man aged 45-65 years with HTLV-1-associated myelopathy (HAM/TSP).

CDR3 residues: CASSPSAPGTGLGEQYF. The CDR3 nucleotides read TGTGCCAGCTCACCCAGCGCCCCCGGGACAGGGCTAGGCGAGCAGTACTTC. The V gene is TRBV18, the J gene TRBJ2-7; 9 nucleotides align to TRBD1. The CDR3 loop spans 17 amino acids. Germline V gives CDR1 KGHSH, CDR2 LQKENI. The junction had 15 bases not matched to a gene; V was cut back by 3 bases and J by 6 bases.

The chain links TRBV29-1 to TRBJ2-3; 9 bases agree with TRBD1. Germline CDR1 SQVTM, CDR2 ANQGSEA. This CDR3 spans 14 amino acids. V gave up 3 bases and J gave up 5 bases; unmatched junction bases: 6. The CDR3 sequence: CSVETTGGRDTQYF. CDR3 DNA sequence: TGCAGCGTTGAGACGACAGGGGGGCGAGATACGCAGTATTTT.

This clonotype has more than one count but fewer than ten. The chain links TRBV12-3 or TRBV12-4 to TRBJ2-2, with 7 bases matching TRBD1. The CDR3 is made up of 14 amino acids. Unmatched junction bases numbered 8, after V lost 6 bases and J lost 7 bases. CDR3 in DNA: TGTGCCAGCAGGCCGCAGGGGGTACACGGGGAGCTGTTTTTT. It specifies CASRPQGVHGELFF.

This clonotype showed up many times. The J gene is TRBJ2-5, the V gene TRBV19; tentatively, D is TRBD1 or TRBD2 (6 bases each). The CDR3 has 15 amino acids. CDR1 is LNHDA and CDR2 is SQIVND in the germline V gene (reference sequence). Deletions cut 4 bases from V and 5 bases from J, with 17 bases between. The CDR3 loop reads CASSSRQLGGETQYF. The CDR3 DNA reads TGTGCCAGTAGTAGTCGACAGCTCGGGGGCGAGACCCAGTACTTC.

The V call is TRBV9, the J call TRBJ1-1, with no clear D. Trimming took 3 bases from V and 0 from J, leaving 12 bases between them. CDR1 is SGDLS and CDR2 is YYNGEE in the germline V gene. The CDR3 runs to 15 residues. DNA for the CDR3: TGTGCCAGCAGCGGCAGAGTAGGCATGAACACTGAAGCTTTCTTT. It yields the protein CASSGRVGMNTEAFF. Complete variable domain (other parts from reference TRBV9 and TRBJ1-1): DSGVTQTPKHLITATGQRVTLRCSPRSGDLSVYWYQQSLDQGLQFLIQYYNGEERAKGNILERFSAQQFPDLHSELNLSSLELGDSALYFCASSGRVGMNTEAFFGQGTRLTVV.

This clonotype is deemed medium-sized (0.01 to 0.1%). This chain connects TRBV20-1 to TRBJ1-2; 8 nucleotides align to TRBD1. CDR1 DFQATT and CDR2 SNEGSKA come from the germline V gene (reference sequence). The CDR3 sequence is 11 residues long. Trimming took 6 bases from V and 6 from J; bases not matched to a gene: 3. The CDR3 region has the DNA TGCAGTGCCCCAGGGGGCGATGGCTACACCTTC. Translated, it gives CSAPGGDGYTF.

Only a few counts were recorded for this clonotype. CDR3 residues: CASSLLAGEENEQFF. Here the CDR3 DNA reads TGCGCCAGCAGCCTTCTAGCGGGAGAGGAGAATGAGCAGTTCTTC. The V and J genes are TRBV5-1 and TRBJ2-1; 10 bases map to TRBD2. Losses at the gene ends were 4 bases for V and 7 bases for J; bases not matched to a gene: 8. The CDR3 is made up of 15 amino acids. Germline CDR1 SGHRS, CDR2 YFSETQ.

There are a few counts of this clonotype. The rearrangement links TRBV20-1 to TRBJ2-7; 7 bases match TRBD1. CDR1 and CDR2 (germline): DFQATT, SNEGSKA (reference sequence). V trimming: 5 bases; J trimming: 4 bases; junction bases outside the gene matches: 5. The CDR3 is 12 amino acids. CDR3 bases: TGCAGTGCTGGACAGGCGCAATACGAGCAGTACTTC. Encoded protein: CSAGQAQYEQYF.

The rearrangement joins TRBV20-1 to TRBJ2-1; no reliable D call. V was shortened by 5 bases and J by 5 bases, with 19 bases between the two germline ends. This CDR3 is built from 15 residues. CDR1 DFQATT and CDR2 SNEGSKA come from the germline V gene (reference sequence). The DNA of the CDR3 is TGCAGTGCTCGCCCTGTGGCAGAACCCAACAATGAGCAGTTCTTC. Encoded protein: CSARPVAEPNNEQFF.

The chain's CDR3 is CASSSGAVQETQYF. CDR3 coding DNA: TGCGCCAGCAGCAGTGGGGCAGTACAAGAGACCCAGTACTTC. The J gene is TRBJ2-5, the V gene TRBV5-1; perhaps TRBD1 as D (5 bases). Trimming removed 4 bases from V and 2 bases from J, with 12 bases in between. Germline CDR1 SGHRS, CDR2 YFSETQ. The length of the CDR3 is 14 residues.

This clonotype was seen a few times. The J gene is TRBJ1-1, the V gene TRBV5-1; 8 bases are shared with TRBD1. CDR1 SGHRS and CDR2 YFSETQ come from the germline V gene. The CDR3 loop spans 15 amino acids. Unmatched junction bases numbered 10, after V lost 4 bases and J lost 5 bases. For the CDR3, the DNA is TGCGCCAGCAGCCCAACTCAGGGGGCTGAAACTGAAGCTTTCTTT. The encoded protein is CASSPTQGAETEAFF. Full variable domain (rest looked up from reference TRBV5-1 and TRBJ1-1): KAGVTQTPRYLIKTRGQQVTLSCSPISGHRSVSWYQQTPGQGLQFLFEYFSETQRNKGNFPGRFSGRQFSNSRSEMNVSTLELGDSALYLCASSPTQGAETEAFFGQGTRLTVV.

In this sample, this clonotype turned up many times. The chain joins TRBV20-1 to TRBJ1-5; D unresolved. The V end was cut by 5 bases, the J end by 8 bases, with 22 bases between. CDR1 is DFQATT and CDR2 is SNEGSKA in the germline V gene (reference sequence). This CDR3 has 15 residues. This CDR3 is CSAQRRAAGIEPQHF. The CDR3 DNA reads as TGCAGTGCTCAGCGGCGGGCCGCCGGGATTGAGCCCCAGCATTTT.

Relative to its sample, this clonotype is medium-sized. The V gene is TRBV5-5, the J gene TRBJ2-7; 11 nucleotides agree with TRBD1. Per the germline V gene, CDR1 is SGHKS and CDR2 is YYEKEE (reference sequence). The CDR3 runs to 16 residues. Losses at the gene ends were 4 bases for V and 5 bases for J; bases not matched to a gene: 11. The CDR3 region is CASSPAGGQGVHEQYF. For the CDR3, the DNA is TGTGCCAGCAGCCCCGCTGGGGGACAGGGGGTCCACGAGCAGTACTTC. Using reference TRBV5-5 and TRBJ2-7 for the parts outside the CDR3, the full variable domain is DAGVTQSPTHLIKTRGQQVTLRCSPISGHKSVSWYQQVLGQGPQFIFQYYEKEERGRGNFPDRFSARQFPNYSSELNVNALLLGDSALYLCASSPAGGQGVHEQYFGPGTRLTVT.

Only a few counts were recorded for this clonotype. The chain combines TRBV20-1 with TRBJ2-3; 10 bases are a match to TRBD1. The CDR3 is 16 amino acids. The germline gives CDR1 DFQATT, CDR2 SNEGSKA (reference sequence). Trimming took 0 bases from V and 2 from J; bases not matched to a gene: 5. CDR3 in amino acids: CSARDPDRGITDTQYF. The CDR3 nucleotides are TGCAGTGCTAGAGATCCGGACAGGGGGATCACAGATACGCAGTATTTT.

J is TRBJ2-5 and V is TRBV5-6, with 13 positions matching TRBD2. The CDR3 totals 16 residues. CDR1 is SGHDT and CDR2 is YYEEEE in the germline V gene. After removal of 0 bases from V and 4 bases from J, the junction contained 3 bases not matched to a gene. The CDR3 bases are TGTGCCAGCAGCTTGGGGACTAGCGGGGGATTAGAGACCCAGTACTTC. Protein sequence: CASSLGTSGGLETQYF.

V gene TRBV19 combines with J gene TRBJ1-6, with D unresolved. CDR1 and CDR2 (germline): LNHDA, SQIVND (reference sequence). This CDR3 is 15 amino acids long. The ends were cut back, 3 bases at V and 7 bases at J, with 13 bases in the middle. The CDR3: CASSIAVEGNSPLHF. CDR3 DNA sequence: TGTGCCAGTAGTATCGCGGTGGAAGGAAATTCACCCCTCCACTTT.

The chain uses TRBV7-6 and TRBJ1-6, with 8 bases matching TRBD1. CDR3 length: 13 amino acids. J was trimmed by 7 bases and V by 5 bases; bases with no gene match: 1. Germline CDR1 is SGHVS and CDR2 is FNYEAQ. Here the CDR3 DNA reads TGTGCCAGCAGCGGGACAGGAAATTCACCCCTCCACTTT. It yields the protein CASSGTGNSPLHF.

On this clonotype: A clone one base away is much larger, so this may be a read error. The chain joins TRBV6-5 to TRBJ2-7; no clear D. V lost 7 bases and J lost 3, with 16 bases in between. The germline V gene has CDR1 MNHEY and CDR2 SVGAGI. CDR3 size: 14 residues. CDR3 in DNA: TGTGCCAGCATCCCCGCTCCCTCGGGCTACGAGCAGTACTTC. Its translation: CASIPAPSGYEQYF.

The chain links TRBV20-1 to TRBJ2-1, with 7 bases that match TRBD1. The length of the CDR3 is 17 residues. Germline V lookup: CDR1 DFQATT, CDR2 SNEGSKA (reference sequence). J was trimmed by 4 bases and V by 2 bases; bases with no gene match: 14. The CDR3 DNA follows: TGCAGTGCTAGATCCCACCGACAGGGAGTTTTATACAATGAGCAGTTCTTC. Protein: CSARSHRQGVLYNEQFF.

This clonotype has a handful of counts. The rearrangement uses TRBV20-1 and TRBJ2-1, with 9 bases aligning to TRBD1. This CDR3 has 12 residues. Germline V lookup: CDR1 DFQATT, CDR2 SNEGSKA (reference sequence). Trimming took 2 bases from V and 15 from J; bases not matched to a gene: 8. DNA of the CDR3: TGCAGTGCTAGACTCCCCGGGACAGGGTGGTTCTTC. Translating gives CSARLPGTGWFF.

This CDR3 is CASSIRWGEAFF. CDR3 in DNA: TGTGCCAGTAGTATCCGGTGGGGTGAAGCTTTCTTT. The chain employs TRBV19 and TRBJ1-1; D is unclear. The germline V gene has CDR1 LNHDA and CDR2 SQIVND (reference sequence). The V gene lost 3 bases and the J gene lost 7 bases, with 9 bases spanning the gap. CDR3 size: 12 residues. The variable domain in full, completed from reference TRBV19 and TRBJ1-1, reads DGGITQSPKYLFRKEGQNVTLSCEQNLNHDAMYWYRQDPGQGLRLIYYSQIVNDFQKGDIAEGYSVSREKKESFPLTVTSAQKNPTAFYLCASSIRWGEAFFGQGTRLTVV.